This T cell receptor (beta chain) was recorded in a study of blood T cell repertoires in COVID-19. Study as a whole: Specimens from acute and convalescent COVID-19 originated in the United States, Italy and Spain.

Germline lookup yields CDR1 MDHEN and CDR2 SYDVKM. This CDR3 region has 16 residues. Losses at the gene ends were 3 bases for V and 7 bases for J; bases not matched to a gene: 9. Under the authors' procedure: The assay estimated nucleated cells by amplifying reference gene primers. The assay was immunoSEQ multiplex PCR, and TCRdb's table has in-frame clones only and misses some. V and J calls and clone size come straight from that table; D and trimming were deduced from the DNA. Of some 89,000 clones in the sample, 90% are singletons; the top ten hold around 1.7%. The chain employs TRBV28 and TRBJ1-6, with 7 bases aligning to TRBD1. The source is a man in his fifties or sixties with acute or convalescent COVID-19. The sample consisted of peripheral blood. The CDR3 DNA sequence: TGTGCCAGCAGTTTGAGAGGGGGCGCGGAAAATTCACCCCTCCACTTT. Its translation is CASSLRGGAENSPLHF.